The 16 T cell receptor beta chains reported below all come from one sample, sequenced in a study of blood T cell repertoires in COVID-19. Clones were sequenced by immunoSEQ multiplex PCR, and TCRdb holds only the in-frame ones, with some missing. The top ten hold approximately 10% of the sample, which has approximately 200,000 clones, 80% to 90% seen once. The sequenced material came from peripheral blood. These receptor sequences come from a woman older than 75 with COVID-19, enrolled during active disease.

V usage is TRBV7-8 and J usage is TRBJ1-4; TRBD1 is a possible D gene (5 bases). Per germline, CDR1 SGHVS and CDR2 FQNEAQ. The CDR3 loop spans 17 amino acids. V dropped 5 bases and J dropped 3 bases, with 19 bases sitting between them. The CDR3 DNA follows: TGTGCCAGCAGCCCCTGGGGGGGAAGGGGAGCTAATGAAAAACTGTTTTTT. It yields the protein CASSPWGGRGANEKLFF.

The genes are TRBV7-6 and TRBJ2-2; 16 nucleotides align to TRBD2. V lost 5 bases, J lost 6 bases, and 3 bases stayed unmatched. Germline lookup yields CDR1 SGHVS and CDR2 FNYEAQ. This CDR3 comprises 16 residues. The CDR3 reads CASSTGTSGRAGELFF. The CDR3 DNA follows: TGTGCCAGCAGCACAGGGACTAGCGGGAGGGCCGGGGAGCTGTTTTTT.

The chain uses TRBV24-1 and TRBJ2-5; 10 bases align to TRBD1. The CDR3 runs 15 residues. Germline V lookup: CDR1 KGHDR, CDR2 SFDVKD. The V and J ends lost 2 bases and 5 bases, in that order; junction bases with no gene match: 4. The CDR3 here is CATSDSRTGGETQYF. CDR3 coding DNA: TGTGCCACCAGTGATTCCCGGACAGGGGGTGAGACCCAGTACTTC.

DNA of the CDR3: TGTGCCAGCTCACCAGGCGGAAACACCATATATTTT. This encodes CASSPGGNTIYF. The chain employs TRBV18 and TRBJ1-3; D gene ambiguous. This CDR3 has 12 residues. V gave up 2 bases and J gave up 4 bases, with 3 bases separating them. Per germline, CDR1 KGHSH and CDR2 LQKENI.

The chain joins TRBV2 to TRBJ1-5; TRBD1 aligns across 11 bases. Germline trimming cut 6 bases from V and 7 bases from J; bases unmatched to any gene: 5. Germline-derived CDR1 and CDR2 are SNHLY and FYNNEI. This CDR3 contains 14 residues. The DNA of the CDR3 is TGTGCCAGCAGAGACCGGGACAGGGGGCAGCCCCAGCATTTT. This encodes CASRDRDRGQPQHF.

The chain links TRBV6-6 to TRBJ2-5; 11 bases align to TRBD2. V trimming: 5 bases; J trimming: 5 bases; junction bases outside the gene matches: 7. Germline V gene sequence: CDR1 MNHNY, CDR2 SVGAGI (reference sequence). The CDR3 loop spans 15 amino acids. This chain's CDR3 is CASSLYSGGAETQYF. CDR3 nucleotide sequence: TGTGCCAGCAGTCTTTATAGCGGGGGGGCGGAGACCCAGTACTTC.

V and J are TRBV18 and TRBJ2-7; D remains unclear. There are 12 residues in the CDR3. Germline CDR1 reads KGHSH; CDR2 reads LQKENI. Deletions cut 2 bases from V and 7 bases from J, with 9 bases between. The CDR3 sequence is CASSPYAREQYF. DNA of the CDR3: TGTGCCAGCTCACCATATGCCCGGGAGCAGTACTTC. The full variable domain, completed using reference TRBV18 and TRBJ2-7, is NAGVMQNPRHLVRRRGQEARLRCSPMKGHSHVYWYRQLPEEGLKFMVYLQKENIIDESGMPKERFSAEFPKEGPSILRIQQVVRGDSAAYFCASSPYAREQYFGPGTRLTVT.

This chain uses TRBV5-1 with TRBJ1-1; D unclear. The CDR3 has 15 residues. Germline CDR1 SGHRS, CDR2 YFSETQ. Trimming removed 0 bases from V and 4 bases from J, with 13 bases in between. CDR3 bases: TGCGCCAGCAGCTTGGAAGCGGGGTTGGGCACTGAAGCTTTCTTT. Protein product: CASSLEAGLGTEAFF.

The rearrangement links TRBV28 to TRBJ1-2, with 9 bases fitting TRBD1. The trim removed 6 bases at V and 5 bases at J, leaving 10 bases unmatched. The CDR3 consists of 15 residues. Germline CDR1 MDHEN, CDR2 SYDVKM. This chain's CDR3 is CASSPPGDREYGYTF. CDR3 sequence (DNA): TGTGCCAGCAGCCCCCCGGGGGACAGGGAGTATGGCTACACCTTC.

V gene TRBV11-2 combines with J gene TRBJ2-3; tentatively, D is TRBD2 (6 bases). The V and J ends lost 4 bases and 7 bases respectively, with 15 bases between them. This CDR3 spans 14 amino acids. Looked up from germline, CDR1 is SGHAT and CDR2 is FQNNGV. The CDR3 loop reads CASSSNSGGYTQYF. CDR3 sequence (DNA): TGTGCCAGCAGCTCCAATAGCGGAGGATATACGCAGTATTTT.

This clone has more than one count but fewer than ten. The V call is TRBV7-9, the J call TRBJ2-7, with TRBD1 identical over 8 bases. Germline V gene sequence: CDR1 SEHNR, CDR2 FQNEAQ (reference sequence). Trimming cost V 1 base and J 0 bases; bases outside gene matches: 8. CDR3 size: 17 residues. Here the CDR3 reads CASSLGTGNRNSYEQYF. CDR3 in DNA: TGTGCCAGCAGCTTAGGGACAGGGAACCGGAACTCCTACGAGCAGTACTTC.

The gene calls are TRBV9 and TRBJ2-5; 8 bases fit TRBD2. Germline values: CDR1 SGDLS, CDR2 YYNGEE. V lost 0 bases, J lost 5 bases, and 9 bases stayed unmatched. The CDR3 loop spans 16 amino acids. The CDR3 DNA follows: TGTGCCAGCAGCGTAGGAGGAAGCGGGGGTTTGGAGACCCAGTACTTC. It codes for CASSVGGSGGLETQYF.

V usage is TRBV7-9 and J usage is TRBJ2-3; 11 nucleotides agree with TRBD2. Germline V CDR1 and CDR2: SEHNR, FQNEAQ (reference sequence). This CDR3 is 16 amino acids long. Germline trimming cut 6 bases from V and 0 bases from J; bases unmatched to any gene: 5. CDR3 region: CASSPGLAASTDTQYF. CDR3 in DNA: TGTGCCAGCAGTCCGGGACTAGCGGCTAGCACAGATACGCAGTATTTT.

The chain joins TRBV5-1 to TRBJ2-7; D might be TRBD1 (8 bases). Per the germline V gene, CDR1 is SGHRS and CDR2 is YFSETQ. The CDR3 runs to 19 residues. V lost 4 bases, J lost 0 bases, and 26 bases lay in between. CDR3 DNA: TGCGCCAGCAGCCCCTGGACAGGGAGAGTAGCGGGTCGCTCCTACGAGCAGTACTTC. It translates to CASSPWTGRVAGRSYEQYF.

The rearrangement uses TRBV11-3 and TRBJ2-1, with 9 positions matching TRBD2. V was clipped by 1 base and J by 4 bases; unmatched bases: 8. The CDR3 covers 17 residues. The germline CDR1 and CDR2 sequences are SGHNT and YENEEA. CDR3: CASSLGLAGAGYNEQFF. The CDR3, as DNA: TGTGCCAGCAGCTTAGGATTAGCGGGGGCGGGGTACAATGAGCAGTTCTTC.

The chain has TRBV6-2 or TRBV6-3 and TRBJ2-1; 7 bases match TRBD1. With 4 bases clipped from V and 0 bases from J, the junction kept 6 bases outside the gene matches. Germline V gene lookup returns CDR1 MNHEY and CDR2 SVGEGT. This CDR3 is built from 16 residues. In nucleotides, the CDR3 is TGTGCCAGCAGTTCCCACAGGGGTAGCTCCTACAATGAGCAGTTCTTC. Its protein product is CASSSHRGSSYNEQFF.